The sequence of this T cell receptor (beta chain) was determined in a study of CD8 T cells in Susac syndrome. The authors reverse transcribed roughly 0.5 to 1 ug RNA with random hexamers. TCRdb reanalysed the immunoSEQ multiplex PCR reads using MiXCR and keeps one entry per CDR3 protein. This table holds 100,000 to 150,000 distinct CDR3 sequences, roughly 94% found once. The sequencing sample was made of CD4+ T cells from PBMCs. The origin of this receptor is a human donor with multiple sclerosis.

The CDR3 DNA is TGCGCCAGCAGTGAGGTACTAAACATTCAGTACTTC. It is translated as CASSEVLNIQYF. The rearrangement joins TRBV10-2 to TRBJ2-4; D not certain. V was clipped by 2 bases and J by 6 bases, with 5 bases between them. This CDR3 is 12 amino acids long. The germline V gene encodes CDR1 WSHSY and CDR2 SAAADI.